Listed here are 13 T cell receptor beta chains from one sample, sequenced in a study of tumor-infiltrating lymphocytes in primary liver carcinoma (dated by TCRdb to 2017 to 2019). Sequencing instrument: Illumina HiSeq 2500. Using a constant-region primer and ProtoScript II reverse transcriptase, TCRbeta-specific cDNA was reverse-transcribed from approximately 0.5 ug total RNA. Construction of the TCRbeta libraries relied on three nested rounds of multiplex PCR, following a slightly modified ARM-PCR procedure. Each of the first two PCR rounds ran for approximately 9 cycles using multiplex TRBV1-TRBV30 forward primers together with a Cbeta reverse primer. Using fastp trimming at Q25 and MiXCR clonotype assembly, TCRdb reanalyzed the public sequencing data and kept in-frame beta chains. Rows with one shared CDR3 protein collapse into an entry with the most common genes and DNA. For this sample there are about 120,000 distinct CDR3 sequences; about 59% appear just once. 9.3% of the sample is held by the ten biggest clonotypes.

Without any cell sorting, total RNA and DNA were co-extracted from 20-30 mg of bulk tissue using the AllPrep DNA/RNA mini kit. Sequencing input: liver tumor tissue from sampling region 1. Interpreted using the paper, the cell subset or site label stands for: tumor region T1, superior pole. These receptors all stem from a woman aged 55-69 years with primary liver carcinoma and hepatitis B virus infection.

The chain links TRBV12-3 or TRBV12-4 to TRBJ1-1; possible D gene TRBD1, 5 bases. There are 11 residues in the CDR3. The CDR3 DNA follows: TGTGTCAGTAGTTTCGGGCAGGGACGGTTCTTT. Its translation: CVSSFGQGRFF.

This clonotype was picked up many times. V and J are TRBV29-1 and TRBJ2-5; no reliable D call. This CDR3 spans 10 amino acids. Trimming took 7 bases from V and 5 from J, leaving 8 bases between them. Per germline, CDR1 SQVTM and CDR2 ANQGSEA. The chain's CDR3 is CSAAIETQYF. DNA of the CDR3: TGCAGCGCCGCAATTGAGACCCAGTACTTC.

As concerns this clonotype: At one end, the junction sequence differs from germline, possibly due to a read error. The chain combines TRBV12-3 or TRBV12-4 with TRBJ2-6, with D perhaps matching TRBD2 (5 bases). The CDR3 spans 18 residues. The CDR3 region is CTSSLAGLGKAGANVLTF. CDR3 nucleotides: TGTACCAGCAGTTTAGCTGGTCTCGGGAAGGCTGGGGCCAACGTCCTGACTTTC.

This sequence joins TRBV11-2 and TRBJ2-1; TRBD2 agrees at 7 bases. The CDR3 has 16 amino acids. CDR1 and CDR2 (germline): SGHAT, FQNNGV. Unmatched junction bases numbered 11, after V lost 7 bases and J lost 2 bases. The DNA for the CDR3 is TGTGCCAGCATCTGGGGGGGGAAGGGGACCTACAATGAGCAGTTCTTC. Residues: CASIWGGKGTYNEQFF.

This clonotype has a count of ten or more. The rearrangement links TRBV20-1 to TRBJ1-2, with no clear D. Deletions cut 7 bases from V and 4 bases from J, with 25 bases between. The CDR3 has 16 amino acids. From germline, CDR1 is DFQATT and CDR2 SNEGSKA (reference sequence). In DNA form, the CDR3 reads TGCAGTGGCAGCCCAATCATGACCGGCCAGTCCTATGGCTACACCTTC. It encodes CSGSPIMTGQSYGYTF.

The chain combines TRBV7-8 with TRBJ2-3; D is undetermined. V was trimmed by 4 bases and J by 4 bases, leaving 12 bases between them. Germline V gene sequence: CDR1 SGHVS, CDR2 FQNEAQ. The CDR3 is made up of 14 amino acids. DNA for the CDR3: TGTGCCAGCAGCTACGACATGGTAGCAGATACGCAGTATTTT. Translation gives CASSYDMVADTQYF. The complete variable domain, with remaining parts taken from reference TRBV7-8 and TRBJ2-3, reads GAGVSQSPRYKVAKRGQDVALRCDPISGHVSLFWYQQALGQGPEFLTYFQNEAQLDKSGLPSDRFFAERPEGSVSTLKIQRTQQEDSAVYLCASSYDMVADTQYFGPGTRLTVL.

Of note for this clonotype: This may be a read error, as it is one base from a much larger clone. The chain carries TRBV6-1 and TRBJ1-6; D is ambiguous. The V end was cut by 6 bases, the J end by 8 bases, with 8 bases between. The CDR3 is 12 amino acids. From germline, CDR1 is MNHNS and CDR2 SASEGT. The CDR3 spells CASSYEDSPLHF. As DNA, the CDR3 is TGTGCCAGCAGCTACGAGGATTCACCCCTCCACTTT.

To note about this clonotype: The junction and the germline gene differ at one end; a read error may be behind it. J is TRBJ1-3 and V is TRBV4-1; unclear D gene. Germline V gene lookup returns CDR1 MGHRA and CDR2 YSYEKL. This CDR3 comprises 18 residues. CDR3: CASGQAFWSRSSGNTIYF. The CDR3 DNA sequence: TGCGCCAGCGGCCAAGCCTTTTGGTCCAGGAGCTCTGGAAACACCATATATTTT.

This clonotype was observed a few times. This clone may be a read error of a much larger clone one base away. V and J are TRBV29-1 and TRBJ2-1; no definite D call. The germline CDR1 and CDR2 sequences are SQVTM and ANQGSEA. The CDR3 runs to 12 residues. The CDR3 spells CGVVLRSNEQFF. CDR3 bases: TGCGGCGTTGTGTTGCGGTCAAATGAGCAGTTCTTC.

With regard to this clonotype: A read error may explain this, as a much larger clone is one base away. V and J are TRBV14 and TRBJ1-6; the D is unclear. Germline V gene lookup returns CDR1 SGHDN and CDR2 FVKESK. This CDR3 is 15 amino acids long. The CDR3 DNA reads as TGTGCCAGCAGCCAAGAATACGGATATAATTCACCCCTCCAGTTT. Amino acids: CASSQEYGYNSPLQF.

About this clonotype: As the CDR3 is not closed by the conserved phenylalanine or tryptophan, this likely results from a read error. The V gene is TRBV11-2, the J gene TRBJ2-1, with no clear D. Per germline, CDR1 SGHAT and CDR2 FQNNGV. The CDR3 sequence is 16 residues long. The CDR3 sequence is CTSSPQDPSSYNEQFL. The CDR3 coding sequence is TGTACCAGCAGCCCCCAGGACCCGAGCTCCTATAATGAGCAGTTCCTC.

This clonotype was seen only a few times. This could be a read error, since a much larger clone is one nucleotide away. J is TRBJ2-2 and V is TRBV29-1; 8 bases line up with TRBD1. V lost 6 bases and J lost 6; bases outside the gene matches: 12. Germline V gene data show CDR1 as SQVTM and CDR2 as ANQGSEA. The CDR3 runs to 15 residues. CDR3 sequence: CSVKPGGVEAGELFF. The DNA of the CDR3 is TGCAGCGTGAAGCCAGGGGGCGTAGAGGCCGGGGAGCTGTTTTTT.

As to this clonotype: A much larger clone lies a single base off, so this may be a read error. The V call is TRBV6-2 or TRBV6-3, the J call TRBJ2-1, with 13 bases lining up with TRBD2. CDR1 MNHEY and CDR2 SVGEGT come from the germline V gene. The length of the CDR3 is 16 residues. The chain's CDR3 is CASSRLAGGSYIEQFF. As DNA, the CDR3 is TGTGCCAGCAGCCGACTAGCGGGAGGTTCCTACATTGAGCAGTTCTTC.